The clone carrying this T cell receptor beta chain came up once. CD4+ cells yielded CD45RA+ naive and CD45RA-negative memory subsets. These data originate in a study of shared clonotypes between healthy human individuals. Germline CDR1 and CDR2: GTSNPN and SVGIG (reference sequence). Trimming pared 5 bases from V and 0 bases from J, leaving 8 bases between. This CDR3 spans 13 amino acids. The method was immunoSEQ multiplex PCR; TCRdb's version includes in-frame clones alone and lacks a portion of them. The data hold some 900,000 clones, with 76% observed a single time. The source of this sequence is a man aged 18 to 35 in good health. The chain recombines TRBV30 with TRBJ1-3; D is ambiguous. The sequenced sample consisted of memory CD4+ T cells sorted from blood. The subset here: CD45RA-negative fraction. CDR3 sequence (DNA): TGTGCCTGGTGCCAAACCTCTGGAAACACCATATATTTT. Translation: CAWCQTSGNTIYF.